This T cell receptor (beta chain) was found in a study of control samples from healthy donors and cancer patients. The germline gives CDR1 SGHNT, CDR2 YENEEA. Deletions cut 5 bases from V and 4 bases from J, with 17 bases between. CDR3 length: 15 amino acids. Profiled with immunoSEQ multiplex PCR; TCRdb holds only in-frame clones, not every one. The table has about 110,000 clones, 70% to 90% seen once. The sample consisted of PBMCs. The V call is TRBV11-3, the J call TRBJ2-5, with D maybe TRBD1 (5 bases). The source is a woman between 55 and 75 years old with lung cancer. The CDR3 DNA sequence: TGTGCCAGCAGCCCCCCCGTCAGGGCTGGAGAGACCCAGTACTTC. Encoded protein: CASSPPVRAGETQYF. The variable domain in full, with the rest retrieved from reference TRBV11-3 and TRBJ2-5, is EAGVVQSPRYKIIEKKQPVAFWCNPISGHNTLYWYLQNLGQGPELLIRYENEEAVDDSQLPKDRFSAERLKGVDSTLKIQPAELGDSAVYLCASSPPVRAGETQYFGPGTRLLVL.